This T cell receptor (beta chain) was documented in a study of blood T cell repertoires in COVID-19. Study summary: Collection of acute and convalescent COVID-19 samples took place in the United States, Italy and Spain. From T cells, B-cell-depleted T cells, or PBMCs came the material, which was cDNA or gDNA.

Per the original data handling: Scientists estimated how many nucleated cells there were by amplifying reference gene primers. Repertoires were generated with immunoSEQ multiplex PCR, while TCRdb's copy carries only in-frame clones and drops some. For V, J and clone size, that table is used; D and trimming come from the DNA. In the table there are 150,000 to 170,000 clones, 75% to 95% of which are singletons. CDR1 and CDR2 from the germline V gene are LGHDT and YNNKEL (reference sequence). Losses at the gene ends were 4 bases for V and 3 bases for J; bases not matched to a gene: 4. The CDR3 contains 16 residues.

Sequencing input: peripheral blood. This rearrangement joins TRBV3-1 (or the pseudogene TRBV3-2) to TRBJ2-1, with 12 bases fitting TRBD2. The clonotype was recovered from a man in his fifties or sixties with acute or convalescent COVID-19. For the CDR3, the DNA is TGTGCCAGCAGCCGGAGGACTAGCGGGATCTACAATGAGCAGTTCTTC. This codes for CASSRRTSGIYNEQFF.